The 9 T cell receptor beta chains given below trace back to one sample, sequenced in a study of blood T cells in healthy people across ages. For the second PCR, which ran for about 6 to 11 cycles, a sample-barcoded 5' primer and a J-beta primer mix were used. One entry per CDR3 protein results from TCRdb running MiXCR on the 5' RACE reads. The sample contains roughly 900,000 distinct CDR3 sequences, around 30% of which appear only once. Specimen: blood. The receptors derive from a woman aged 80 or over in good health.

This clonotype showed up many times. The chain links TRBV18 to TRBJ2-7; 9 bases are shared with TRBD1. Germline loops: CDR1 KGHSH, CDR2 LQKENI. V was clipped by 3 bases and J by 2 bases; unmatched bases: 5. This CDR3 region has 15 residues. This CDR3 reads CASSPGTGQAYEQYF. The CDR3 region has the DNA TGTGCCAGCTCACCGGGGACAGGGCAAGCCTACGAGCAGTACTTC.

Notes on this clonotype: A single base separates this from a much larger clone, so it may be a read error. CDR3 in amino acids: CASSLGPSSSYERYF. The CDR3, as DNA: TGCGCCAGCAGCTTGGGGCCAAGCAGTTCCTACGAGCGGTACTTC. The J gene is TRBJ2-7, the V gene TRBV5-1; D remains ambiguous. Germline CDR1 SGHRS, CDR2 YFSETQ. The CDR3 spans 15 residues.

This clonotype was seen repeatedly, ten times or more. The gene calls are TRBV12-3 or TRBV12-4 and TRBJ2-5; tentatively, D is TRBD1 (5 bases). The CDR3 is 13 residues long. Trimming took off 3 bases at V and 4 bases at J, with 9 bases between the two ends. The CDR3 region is CASSFGRAETQYF. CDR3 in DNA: TGTGCCAGCAGTTTTGGCAGGGCAGAGACCCAGTACTTC.

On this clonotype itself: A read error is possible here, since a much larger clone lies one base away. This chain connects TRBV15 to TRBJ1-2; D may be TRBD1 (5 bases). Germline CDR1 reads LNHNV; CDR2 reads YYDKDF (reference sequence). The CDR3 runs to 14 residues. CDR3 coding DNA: TGTACCACCAGCAGAGATAGGACAACGGATGGCTACACCTTC. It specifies CTTSRDRTTDGYTF.

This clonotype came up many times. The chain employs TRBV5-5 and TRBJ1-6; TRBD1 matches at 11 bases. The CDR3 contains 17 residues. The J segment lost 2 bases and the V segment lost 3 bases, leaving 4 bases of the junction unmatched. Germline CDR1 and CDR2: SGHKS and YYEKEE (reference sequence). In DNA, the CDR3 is TGTGCCAGCAGCTCTGGACAGGGGGCCACCTATAATTCACCCCTCCACTTT. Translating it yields CASSSGQGATYNSPLHF.

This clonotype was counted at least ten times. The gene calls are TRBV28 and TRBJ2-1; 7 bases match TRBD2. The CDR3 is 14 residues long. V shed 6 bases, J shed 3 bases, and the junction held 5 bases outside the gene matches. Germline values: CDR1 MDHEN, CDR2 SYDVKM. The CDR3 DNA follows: TGTGCCAGCAGACCAGCGGGGAACTACAATGAGCAGTTCTTC. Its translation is CASRPAGNYNEQFF.

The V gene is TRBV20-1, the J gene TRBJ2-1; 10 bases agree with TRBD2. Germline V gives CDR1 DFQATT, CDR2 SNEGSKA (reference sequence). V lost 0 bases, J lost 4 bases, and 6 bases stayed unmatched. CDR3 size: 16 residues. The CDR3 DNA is TGCAGTGCTAGAGATACGAAGCGGGAGGGATACAATGAGCAGTTCTTC. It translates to CSARDTKREGYNEQFF.

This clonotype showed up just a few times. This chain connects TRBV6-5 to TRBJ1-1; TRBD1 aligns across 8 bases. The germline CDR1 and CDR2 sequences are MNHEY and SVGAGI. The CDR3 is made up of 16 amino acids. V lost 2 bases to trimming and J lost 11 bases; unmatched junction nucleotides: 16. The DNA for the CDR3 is TGTGCCAGCAGTTACCACGGGACAGGAGAGCTGTCGGTGGCTTTCTTT. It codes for CASSYHGTGELSVAFF.

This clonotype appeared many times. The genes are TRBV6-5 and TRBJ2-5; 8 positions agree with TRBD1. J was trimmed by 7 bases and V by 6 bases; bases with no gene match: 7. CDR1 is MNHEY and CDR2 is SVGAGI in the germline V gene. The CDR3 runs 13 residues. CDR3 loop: CASRRTGKGTQYF. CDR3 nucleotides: TGTGCCAGCAGGCGGACAGGGAAAGGGACCCAGTACTTC.